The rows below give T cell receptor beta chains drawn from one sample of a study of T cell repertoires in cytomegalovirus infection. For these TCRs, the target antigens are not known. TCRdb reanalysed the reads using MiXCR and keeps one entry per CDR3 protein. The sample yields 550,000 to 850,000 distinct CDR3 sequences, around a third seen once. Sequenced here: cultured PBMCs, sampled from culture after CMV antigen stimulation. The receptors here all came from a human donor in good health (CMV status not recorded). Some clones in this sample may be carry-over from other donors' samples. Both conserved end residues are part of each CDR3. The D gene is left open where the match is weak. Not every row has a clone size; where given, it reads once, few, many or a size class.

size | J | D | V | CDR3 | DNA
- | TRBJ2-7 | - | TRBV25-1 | CASVTPGGTEQYF | TGTGCCAGCGTCACCCCCGGGGGTACCGAGCAGTACTTC
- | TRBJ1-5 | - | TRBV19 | CATQYRNREPQHF | TGTGCCACACAATACAGGAATCGGGAGCCCCAGCATTTT
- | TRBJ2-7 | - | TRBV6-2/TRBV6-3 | CASSPPKDEQYF | TGTGCCAGCAGCCCCCCCAAGGACGAGCAGTACTTC
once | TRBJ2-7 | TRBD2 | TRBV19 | CASSSGLAANEQYF | TGTGCCAGTAGTTCAGGACTAGCGGCGAACGAGCAGTACTTC
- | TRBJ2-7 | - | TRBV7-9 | CASSPWPRLGSYEQYF | TGTGCCAGCAGCCCATGGCCCCGGTTGGGGTCCTACGAGCAGTACTTC
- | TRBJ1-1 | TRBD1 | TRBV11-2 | CASSSTALTGRGPEAFF | TGTGCCAGCAGCTCAACCGCCCTGACAGGGCGAGGTCCTGAAGCTTTCTTT
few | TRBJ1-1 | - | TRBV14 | CASSLPGSHTEAFF | TGTGCCAGCAGCCTCCCAGGGTCGCACACTGAAGCTTTCTTT
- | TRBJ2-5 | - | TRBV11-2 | CASSPYPGTVQETQYF | TGTGCCAGCAGCCCGTATCCCGGGACGGTCCAAGAGACCCAGTACTTC
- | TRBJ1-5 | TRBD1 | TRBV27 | CASSFYRQGALNQPQHF | TGTGCCAGCAGTTTCTATCGACAGGGCGCACTCAATCAGCCCCAGCATTTT
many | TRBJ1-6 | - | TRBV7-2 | CASSIQSSYNSPLHF | TGTGCCAGCAGCATACAGAGCTCCTATAATTCACCCCTCCACTTT
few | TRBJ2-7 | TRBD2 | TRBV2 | CASSGSGGAYEQYF | TGTGCCAGCAGTGGGTCGGGGGGAGCCTACGAGCAGTACTTC
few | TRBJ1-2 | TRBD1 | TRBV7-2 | CASSLVRIQGADYGYTF | TGTGCCAGCAGCTTAGTCCGTATACAGGGGGCTGACTATGGCTACACCTTC
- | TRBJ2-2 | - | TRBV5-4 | CATRTFGMSTGELFF | TGTGCCACCCGGACCTTCGGGATGAGCACCGGGGAGCTGTTTTTT
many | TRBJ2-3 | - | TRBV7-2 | CASSPLMVTQYF | TGTGCCAGCAGCCCCTTAATGGTTACGCAGTATTTT
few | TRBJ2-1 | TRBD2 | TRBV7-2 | CASSTVSGSGSGEQFF | TGTGCCAGCAGCACAGTTAGCGGGAGCGGTTCGGGTGAGCAGTTCTTC
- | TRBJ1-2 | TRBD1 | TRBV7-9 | CASSPSTGGYGYTF | TGTGCCAGCAGCCCCTCGACAGGGGGGTATGGCTACACCTTC
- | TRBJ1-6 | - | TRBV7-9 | CASSLFGRSPLHF | TGTGCCAGCAGCTTATTCGGGCGTTCACCCCTCCACTTT
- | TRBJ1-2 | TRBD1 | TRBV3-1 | CATGQGDYGYTF | TGTGCCACCGGACAGGGTGACTATGGCTACACCTTC
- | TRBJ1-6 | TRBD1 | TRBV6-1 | CASGIPGQSYGSPLHF | TGTGCCAGTGGGATCCCGGGACAGTCATATGGTTCACCCCTCCACTTT
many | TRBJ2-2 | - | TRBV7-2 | CASGVRRSGELFF | TGTGCCAGCGGTGTACGGCGGAGCGGGGAGCTGTTTTTT
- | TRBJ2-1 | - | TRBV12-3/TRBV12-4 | CASSSPDGVGNNEQFF | TGTGCCAGCAGTTCCCCCGATGGAGTGGGCAACAATGAGCAGTTCTTC
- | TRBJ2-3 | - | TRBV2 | CASSGDLSTDTQYF | TGTGCCAGCAGTGGGGACCTAAGCACAGATACGCAGTATTTT
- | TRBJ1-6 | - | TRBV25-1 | CASSEFGGRDFSPLHF | TGTGCCAGCAGTGAATTCGGCGGCAGGGATTTTTCACCCCTCCACTTT
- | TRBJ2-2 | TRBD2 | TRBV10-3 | CATSSQQGRGLAGDVGELFF | TGTGCCACCAGTTCCCAGCAAGGGAGGGGACTAGCGGGAGATGTCGGGGAGCTGTTTTTT
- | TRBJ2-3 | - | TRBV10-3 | CAISDSSTDTQYF | TGTGCCATCAGTGACAGCAGCACAGATACGCAGTATTTT
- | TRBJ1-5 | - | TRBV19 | CASSPGTGRPQHF | TGTGCCAGTAGTCCAGGGACCGGCAGGCCCCAGCATTTT
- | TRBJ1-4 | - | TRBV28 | CASSSVRSIQWTEKLFF | TGTGCCAGCAGTTCCGTAAGGTCGATACAGTGGACTGAAAAACTGTTTTTT
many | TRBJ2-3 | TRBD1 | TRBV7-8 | CASSSPAQGAGDTQYF | TGTGCCAGCAGCTCCCCGGCGCAGGGGGCCGGAGATACGCAGTATTTT
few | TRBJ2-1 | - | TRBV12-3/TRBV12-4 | CASSYERGYNEQFF | TGTGCCAGCAGTTACGAGCGAGGGTACAATGAGCAGTTCTTC
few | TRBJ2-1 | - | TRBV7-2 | CASSPEGPPDQFF | TGTGCCAGCAGCCCCGAGGGGCCACCCGACCAGTTCTTC
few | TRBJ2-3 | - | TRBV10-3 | CAIGRQETDTQYF | TGTGCCATCGGTCGTCAGGAAACAGATACGCAGTATTTT
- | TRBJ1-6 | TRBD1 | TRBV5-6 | CASSKGQGNYNSPLHF | TGTGCCAGCAGCAAGGGACAGGGCAACTATAATTCACCCCTCCACTTT
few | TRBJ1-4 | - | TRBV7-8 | CASSEGRRGNEKLFF | TGTGCCAGCAGCGAAGGACGGAGAGGGAATGAAAAACTGTTTTTT
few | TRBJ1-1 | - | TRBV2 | CASSEFDEAFF | TGTGCCAGCAGTGAATTCGATGAAGCTTTCTTT
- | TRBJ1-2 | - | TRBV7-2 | CASSLGATNYGYTF | TGTGCCAGCAGCTTAGGGGCCACTAACTATGGCTACACCTTC
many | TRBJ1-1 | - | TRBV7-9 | CASSPLMGEAFF | TGTGCCAGCAGCCCCCTCATGGGGGAAGCTTTCTTT
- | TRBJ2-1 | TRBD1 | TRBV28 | CASYRDRAGNEQFF | TGTGCCAGCTACCGGGACAGGGCGGGAAATGAGCAGTTCTTC
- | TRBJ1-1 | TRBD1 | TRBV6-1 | CASGPWTGEVTEAFF | TGTGCCAGCGGGCCCTGGACAGGAGAAGTAACTGAAGCTTTCTTT
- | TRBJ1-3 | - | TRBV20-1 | CSASSAGDENTIYF | TGCAGTGCTAGTTCGGCAGGGGACGAAAACACCATATATTTT
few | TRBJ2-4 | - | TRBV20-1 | CSARDPGMAKNIQYF | TGCAGTGCTAGAGACCCGGGGATGGCCAAAAACATTCAGTACTTC
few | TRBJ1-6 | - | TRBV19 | CASNTASTPLHF | TGTGCCAGTAATACGGCGTCGACACCCCTCCACTTT
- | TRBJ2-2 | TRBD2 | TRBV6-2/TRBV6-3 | CASSFQRGGLGTGELFF | TGTGCCAGCAGTTTCCAGCGGGGGGGCCTGGGCACCGGGGAGCTGTTTTTT
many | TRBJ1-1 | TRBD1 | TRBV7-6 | CASSLTRDRGEAFF | TGTGCCAGCAGCTTAACGAGGGACAGGGGGGAAGCTTTCTTT
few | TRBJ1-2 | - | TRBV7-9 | CASSDLTGTYGYTF | TGTGCCAGCAGCGACCTCACAGGGACCTATGGCTACACCTTC
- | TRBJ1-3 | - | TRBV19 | CASSASPGPRSGNTIYF | TGTGCCAGTAGTGCTTCCCCGGGACCTCGCTCTGGAAACACCATATATTTT
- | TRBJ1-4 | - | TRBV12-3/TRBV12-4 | CASSLGVTNEKLFF | TGTGCCAGCAGTTTAGGGGTAACTAATGAAAAACTGTTTTTT
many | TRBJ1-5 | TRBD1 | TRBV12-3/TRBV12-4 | CASSPDRVSPQHF | TGTGCCAGCAGTCCGGACAGGGTATCGCCCCAGCATTTT
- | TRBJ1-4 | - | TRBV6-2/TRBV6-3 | CASSYHPRIQGTNEKLFF | TGTGCCAGCAGTTACCATCCGAGGATCCAGGGTACTAATGAAAAACTGTTTTTT
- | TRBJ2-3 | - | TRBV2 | CASSESPWDTQYF | TGTGCCAGCAGTGAAAGCCCATGGGATACGCAGTATTTT
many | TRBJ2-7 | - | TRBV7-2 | CASSLVFKGGYEQYF | TGTGCCAGCAGCTTAGTTTTTAAGGGGGGCTACGAGCAGTACTTC